Following are 8 T cell receptor beta chains from one sample sequenced in a study of blood T cell repertoires in COVID-19. Measured with immunoSEQ multiplex PCR; TCRdb has only the in-frame clones, and not every one. The sample has around 190,000 clones, under 90% seen once. Sequencing used peripheral blood. The receptors here all came from a man aged 60-69 years with acute or convalescent COVID-19.

The chain uses TRBV27 and TRBJ2-6; 7 nucleotides match TRBD1. This CDR3 comprises 15 residues. V trimming: 7 bases; J trimming: 2 bases; junction bases outside the gene matches: 5. Germline values: CDR1 MNHEY, CDR2 SMNVEV (reference sequence). The CDR3 loop reads CASTKQGPGANVLTF. The CDR3 DNA sequence: TGTGCCAGCACCAAACAGGGGCCTGGGGCCAACGTCCTGACTTTC.

The rearrangement links TRBV6-5 to TRBJ1-2; D not resolved. The CDR3 is 13 residues long. CDR1 is MNHEY, CDR2 SVGAGI, per germline. V lost 6 bases to trimming and J lost 12 bases, with 20 bases between them. CDR3 amino acids: CASRTDGTMANTF. Written as DNA, the CDR3 is TGTGCCAGCAGAACAGACGGAACGATGGCTAACACCTTC.

This clone showed up just a few times. The chain has TRBV3-1 (or the pseudogene TRBV3-2) and TRBJ2-2, with TRBD1 matching 7 bases. This CDR3 has 15 amino acids. Germline V gene sequence: CDR1 LGHDT, CDR2 YNNKEL (reference sequence). V was pared by 5 bases and J by 6 bases, with 9 bases of the junction left unmatched. CDR3 loop: CASSTRQGPAGELFF. CDR3 coding DNA: TGTGCCAGCAGCACCCGACAGGGACCGGCCGGGGAGCTGTTTTTT.

The chain carries TRBV4-1 and TRBJ1-1; a weak D match, TRBD1 (6 bases). Trimming shortened V by 4 bases and J by 6 bases, and 12 bases separated the two germline ends. Looked up from germline, CDR1 is MGHRA and CDR2 is YSYEKL. This CDR3 has 13 residues. The CDR3 DNA sequence: TGCGCCAGCAGCCCCCAAGGACAGCCTGAAGCTTTCTTT. Translating it yields CASSPQGQPEAFF.

This clone was observed a few times. V usage is TRBV27 and J usage is TRBJ1-5, with TRBD1 as a possible D gene (6 bases). Per germline, CDR1 MNHEY and CDR2 SMNVEV (reference sequence). This CDR3 comprises 14 residues. Trimming took 2 bases from V and 5 from J, leaving 10 bases between them. The CDR3 nucleotides read TGTGCCAGCAGTTTACGGGGGGCTGATCAGCCCCAGCATTTT. Translation gives CASSLRGADQPQHF.

The chain couples TRBV6-1 to TRBJ2-1; D possibly corresponds to TRBD2 (5 bases). Germline assignment: CDR1 MNHNS and CDR2 SASEGT. Trimming took off 1 base at V and 8 bases at J, with 9 bases between the two ends. The CDR3 spans 13 residues. The CDR3, as DNA: TGTGCCAGCAGTGAAGGGGAGATCGATGAGCAGTTCTTC. Translated: CASSEGEIDEQFF.

The rearrangement joins TRBV10-3 to TRBJ1-1; TRBD1 might be the D (6 bases). In germline, CDR1 is ENHRY, CDR2 SYGVKD. This CDR3 has 14 amino acids. Trimming stripped 6 bases from V and 0 bases from J, with 11 bases between. The CDR3 DNA reads as TGTGCCATCAGGGGGGCCGGGTTGAACACTGAAGCTTTCTTT. Protein sequence: CAIRGAGLNTEAFF.

V is TRBV2 and J is TRBJ2-7, with unresolved D. CDR3 length: 14 amino acids. The germline V gene encodes CDR1 SNHLY and CDR2 FYNNEI. V was clipped by 8 bases and J by 0 bases, with 14 bases between them. The CDR3 DNA sequence: TGTGCCAGCTTACTCTTCCCTTACTCCTACGAGCAGTACTTC. Its protein is CASLLFPYSYEQYF.